This T cell receptor (beta chain) was obtained from a study of human T cells and chemical hapten exposure. Noted time point: pre-sensitization, week 0. Treatment denoted: therapeutic diphenylcyclopropenone sensitization with weekly scalp DPC. Total RNA was isolated from unfractionated whole blood. This clonotype was observed many times. Its antigen remains unknown. The library put unique molecular identifiers onto individual cDNA molecules. TCRdb reanalysed the RACE reads using MiXCR and keeps one entry per CDR3 protein. The sample lists tens of thousands of distinct CDR3 sequences, 6.5% to 8.5% seen once, with about 1.5% in the top ten. From germline, CDR1 is DFQATT and CDR2 SNEGSKA (reference sequence). The CDR3 consists of 15 residues. The ends were cut back, 1 base at V and 1 base at J, with 12 bases in the middle. General study findings and limits: High-frequency TCRs, those above 1 in 1000, stayed the same after DPC sensitization.

V and J are TRBV20-1 and TRBJ2-3, with D possibly matching TRBD2 (6 bases). The sample in question was whole blood, obtained in connection with sensitization to the hapten diphenylcyclopropenone (DPC). The receptor's source is a woman aged 25 to 45 with alopecia areata. Some clones in this sample may be carry-over from other donors' samples. CDR3 sequence reads: CSARALAGRTDTQYF. In nucleotides, the CDR3 is TGCAGTGCTAGAGCTCTGGCGGGGCGCACAGATACGCAGTATTTT.